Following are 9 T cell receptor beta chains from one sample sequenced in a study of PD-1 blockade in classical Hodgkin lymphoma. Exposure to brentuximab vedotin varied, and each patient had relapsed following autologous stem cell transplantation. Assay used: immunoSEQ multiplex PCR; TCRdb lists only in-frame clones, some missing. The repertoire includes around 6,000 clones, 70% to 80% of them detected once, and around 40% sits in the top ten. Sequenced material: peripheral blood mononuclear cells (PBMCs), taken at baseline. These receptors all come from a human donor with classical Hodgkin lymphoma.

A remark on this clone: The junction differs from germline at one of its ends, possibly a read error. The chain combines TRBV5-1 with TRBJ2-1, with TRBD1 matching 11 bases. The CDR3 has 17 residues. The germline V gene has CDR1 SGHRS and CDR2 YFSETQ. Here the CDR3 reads CASSLGPDRGRYHEQFF. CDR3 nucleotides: TGCGCCAGCAGCTTGGGGCCGGACAGGGGGCGCTACCATGAGCAGTTCTTC. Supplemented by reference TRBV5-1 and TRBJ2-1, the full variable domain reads KAGVTQTPRYLIKTRGQQVTLSCSPISGHRSVSWYQQTPGQGLQFLFEYFSETQRNKGNFPGRFSGRQFSNSRSEMNVSTLELGDSALYLCASSLGPDRGRYHEQFFGPGTRLTVL.

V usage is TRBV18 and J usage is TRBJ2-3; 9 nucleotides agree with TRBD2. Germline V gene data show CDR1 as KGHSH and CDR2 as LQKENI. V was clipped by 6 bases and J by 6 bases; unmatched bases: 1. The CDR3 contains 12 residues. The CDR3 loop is CASSGLADTQYF. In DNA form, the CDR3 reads TGTGCCAGCTCTGGACTAGCGGATACGCAGTATTTT. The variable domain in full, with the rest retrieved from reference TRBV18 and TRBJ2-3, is NAGVMQNPRHLVRRRGQEARLRCSPMKGHSHVYWYRQLPEEGLKFMVYLQKENIIDESGMPKERFSAEFPKEGPSILRIQQVVRGDSAAYFCASSGLADTQYFGPGTRLTVL.

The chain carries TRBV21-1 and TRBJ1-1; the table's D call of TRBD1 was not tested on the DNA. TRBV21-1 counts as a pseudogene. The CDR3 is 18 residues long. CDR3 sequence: CASSEYYQDRDRELGAFF. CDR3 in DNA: TGTGCCAGCAGCGAATACTACCAGGACCGGGACAGGGAACTAGGGGCTTTCTTT.

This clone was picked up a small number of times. This CDR3 reads CASKSVSEKLFF. The DNA for the CDR3 is TGTGCCAGCAAATCCGTCAGTGAAAAACTGTTTTTT. The rearrangement joins TRBV2 to TRBJ1-4; D is ambiguous. The germline V gene has CDR1 SNHLY and CDR2 FYNNEI. Trimming cost V 7 bases and J 7 bases, with 10 bases left between them. The CDR3 loop spans 12 amino acids. Together with reference TRBV2 and TRBJ1-4, the CDR3 gives the full variable domain: EPEVTQTPSHQVTQMGQEVILRCVPISNHLYFYWYRQILGQKVEFLVSFYNNEISEKSEIFDDQFSVERPDGSNFTLKIRSTKLEDSAMYFCASKSVSEKLFFGSGTQLSVL.

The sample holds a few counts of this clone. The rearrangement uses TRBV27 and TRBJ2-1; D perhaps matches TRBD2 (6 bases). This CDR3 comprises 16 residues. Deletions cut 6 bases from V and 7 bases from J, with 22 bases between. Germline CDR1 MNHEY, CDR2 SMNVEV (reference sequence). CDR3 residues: CASSRGDSHRGNEQFF. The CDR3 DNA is TGTGCCAGCAGCCGCGGGGACTCCCACCGCGGGAATGAGCAGTTCTTC.

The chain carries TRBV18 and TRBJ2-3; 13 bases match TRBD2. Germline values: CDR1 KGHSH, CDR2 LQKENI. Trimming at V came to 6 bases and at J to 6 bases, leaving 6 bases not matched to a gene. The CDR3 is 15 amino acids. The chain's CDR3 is CASSPGLAGWDTQYF. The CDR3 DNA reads TGTGCCAGCTCCCCGGGACTAGCGGGATGGGATACGCAGTATTTT.

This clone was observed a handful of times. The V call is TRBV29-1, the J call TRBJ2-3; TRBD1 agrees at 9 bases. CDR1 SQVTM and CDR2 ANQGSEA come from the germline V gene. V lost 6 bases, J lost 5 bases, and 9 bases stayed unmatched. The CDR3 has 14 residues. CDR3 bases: TGCAGCGTGAATGACAGGGGGTTGCAAGATACGCAGTATTTT. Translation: CSVNDRGLQDTQYF.

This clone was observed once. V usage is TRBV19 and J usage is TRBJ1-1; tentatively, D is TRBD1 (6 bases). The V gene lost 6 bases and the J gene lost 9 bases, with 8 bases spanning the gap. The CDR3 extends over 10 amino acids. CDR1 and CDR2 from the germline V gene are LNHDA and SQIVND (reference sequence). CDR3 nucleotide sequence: TGTGCCAGTAGCAGGGGCCAAGCTTTCTTT. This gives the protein CASSRGQAFF.

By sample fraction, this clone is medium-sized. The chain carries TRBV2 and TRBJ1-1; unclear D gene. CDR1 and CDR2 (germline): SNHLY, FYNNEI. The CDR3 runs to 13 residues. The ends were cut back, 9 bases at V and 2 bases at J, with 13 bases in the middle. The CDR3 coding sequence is TGTGCCAGTACTACAGAGCCTAACACTGAAGCTTTCTTT. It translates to CASTTEPNTEAFF.